A single sample gave rise to the 32 T cell receptor beta chains below, sequenced in a study of T-cell memory formation after mild COVID-19. In TCRdb, the 5' RACE reads were re-called with MiXCR into one record per CDR3 protein. Of just under 550,000 distinct CDR3 sequences listed, roughly 21% were seen once; the top ten hold 9.5% to 15%. Source material: PBMCs or a T cell subset sorted from them (not recorded which). The receptors here all came from an adult woman who had mild COVID-19 (a few samples of this study predate the infection). Cell type and time point are not known.

This clonotype showed up many times. The genes are TRBV5-5 and TRBJ2-1, with D possibly matching TRBD1 (6 bases). V was pared by 3 bases and J by 1 base, with 14 bases between. This CDR3 has 16 residues. Germline CDR1 reads SGHKS; CDR2 reads YYEKEE (reference sequence). This CDR3 reads CASSWGTGPSYNEQFF. CDR3 coding DNA: TGTGCCAGCAGCTGGGGAACAGGGCCGTCCTACAATGAGCAGTTCTTC. Based on the CDR3 plus reference TRBV5-5 and TRBJ2-1, the full variable domain is DAGVTQSPTHLIKTRGQQVTLRCSPISGHKSVSWYQQVLGQGPQFIFQYYEKEERGRGNFPDRFSARQFPNYSSELNVNALLLGDSALYLCASSWGTGPSYNEQFFGPGTRLTVL.

This clonotype was seen only a few times. The chain combines TRBV6-2 or TRBV6-3 with TRBJ2-7, with 9 bases aligning to TRBD2. Germline V gene sequence: CDR1 MNHEY, CDR2 SVGEGT. This CDR3 has 15 residues. V lost 6 bases and J lost 1; bases outside the gene matches: 7. CDR3 amino acids: CASRGLLAGSYEQYF. CDR3 bases: TGTGCCAGCAGAGGTTTACTAGCGGGTTCCTACGAGCAGTACTTC.

This clonotype was recorded a few times. This chain joins TRBV5-1 and TRBJ2-1; 14 bases are a match to TRBD2. The germline CDR1 and CDR2 sequences are SGHRS and YFSETQ. The V gene end was trimmed by 0 bases and the J gene end by 2 bases; junction bases not matched to a gene: 10. This CDR3 contains 20 residues. In DNA, the CDR3 is TGCGCCAGCAGCTTGGAGCCCCCGGGACTAGCGGGGGCCACCTACAATGAGCAGTTCTTC. Translation: CASSLEPPGLAGATYNEQFF.

The rearrangement uses TRBV25-1 and TRBJ1-2; unclear D gene. Germline-derived CDR1 and CDR2 are MGHDK and SYGVNS. V was shortened by 4 bases and J by 6 bases, with 18 bases between the two germline ends. The CDR3 sequence is 15 residues long. The CDR3 region has the DNA TGTGCCAGCAGTGGACACCCCCTCAATGAGCATGGCTACACCTTC. This translates into CASSGHPLNEHGYTF.

This sequence joins TRBV20-1 and TRBJ2-5; possibly TRBD2 for D (5 bases). V lost 0 bases, J lost 0 bases, and 17 bases lay in between. CDR3 size: 17 residues. From germline, CDR1 is DFQATT and CDR2 SNEGSKA (reference sequence). The CDR3 region has the DNA TGCAGTGCTAGAGATTTCACCCTTCGGCGGGACCAAGAGACCCAGTACTTC. It encodes CSARDFTLRRDQETQYF.

V is TRBV7-2 and J is TRBJ2-5; TRBD2 matches at 10 bases. Per germline, CDR1 SGHTA and CDR2 FQGNSA. V shed 4 bases and J 4 bases; nucleotides not matched to a gene: 6. The CDR3 sequence is 15 residues long. CDR3 nucleotide sequence: TGTGCCAGCAGCTCCCTCCTAGCGGGGGCAGAGACCCAGTACTTC. Residues: CASSSLLAGAETQYF.

The V gene is TRBV30, the J gene TRBJ1-6, with a weak D call TRBD1 (6 bases). Germline values: CDR1 GTSNPN, CDR2 SVGIG (reference sequence). The CDR3 spans 13 residues. With 1 base removed from V and 6 bases from J, the gap between germline ends came to 7 bases. The CDR3 sequence is CAWSGQVNSPLHF. The DNA of the CDR3 is TGTGCCTGGAGTGGACAGGTTAATTCACCCCTCCACTTT.

This clonotype has a handful of counts. V usage is TRBV29-1 and J usage is TRBJ2-1; 8 nucleotides line up with TRBD2. This CDR3 comprises 13 residues. V shed 6 bases, J shed 8 bases, and the junction held 9 bases outside the gene matches. Germline CDR1 is SQVTM and CDR2 is ANQGSEA. CDR3 protein: CSVTGTSWDEQFF. The CDR3 bases are TGCAGCGTGACCGGGACTAGTTGGGATGAGCAGTTCTTC.

This clonotype came up many times. This chain links TRBV7-2 with TRBJ2-5, with 10 nucleotides matching TRBD2. The germline CDR1 and CDR2 sequences are SGHTA and FQGNSA. The ends lost 5 bases at V and 4 bases at J; junction bases unmatched: 10. This CDR3 comprises 16 residues. For the CDR3, the DNA is TGTGCCAGCAGCCTCGTGGGACTAGCGATTTCAGAGACCCAGTACTTC. Residues: CASSLVGLAISETQYF.

Only a few counts were recorded for this clonotype. The J gene is TRBJ1-4, the V gene TRBV12-3 or TRBV12-4; 9 positions agree with TRBD1. The ends lost 5 bases at V and 8 bases at J; junction bases unmatched: 9. The CDR3 covers 15 residues. CDR3 nucleotide sequence: TGTGCCAGCAGTCTTACCGGGACAGGGAACGAAAAACTGTTTTTT. Translated, it gives CASSLTGTGNEKLFF.

The V and J genes are TRBV7-3 and TRBJ2-6; perhaps D is TRBD1 or TRBD2 (6 bases each). Germline V lookup: CDR1 SGHTA, CDR2 FQGTGA. V lost 8 bases and J lost 4, with 18 bases in between. The CDR3 is 16 amino acids. The CDR3 region has the DNA TGTGCCAGCGCCTATTATACGGGGGCCGGGGCCAACGTCCTGACTTTC. Its translation: CASAYYTGAGANVLTF.

The genes are TRBV4-3 and TRBJ2-7, with 9 bases identical to TRBD2. The germline gives CDR1 LGHNA, CDR2 YSLEER. Trimming at V came to 2 bases and at J to 0 bases, leaving 8 bases not matched to a gene. CDR3 length equals 17 residues. CDR3 sequence reads: CASSQQLAGASSYEQYF. DNA for the CDR3: TGCGCCAGCAGCCAACAACTAGCGGGTGCGAGCTCCTACGAGCAGTACTTC.

The chain joins TRBV20-1 to TRBJ2-1, with TRBD1 matching over 7 bases. Trimming took 1 base from V and 0 from J; bases not matched to a gene: 3. This CDR3 is 15 amino acids long. The germline CDR1 and CDR2 sequences are DFQATT and SNEGSKA (reference sequence). The CDR3 reads CSARGRTGSYNEQFF. The CDR3 DNA reads as TGCAGTGCTAGAGGCAGGACAGGCTCCTACAATGAGCAGTTCTTC.

The sample holds a few counts of this clonotype. This chain uses TRBV24-1 with TRBJ1-2; 7 bases align to TRBD1. J gave up 4 bases and V 7 bases, and 8 bases lay outside the gene matches. CDR3 length equals 14 residues. Germline loops: CDR1 KGHDR, CDR2 SFDVKD. CDR3 sequence (DNA): TGTGCCACCAGCGGACAGGCCGGGAGCTATGGCTACACCTTC. Its protein is CATSGQAGSYGYTF.

This clonotype was counted ten times or more. The J gene is TRBJ2-3, the V gene TRBV4-1, with D perhaps TRBD2 (6 bases). V dropped 0 bases and J dropped 3 bases, with 10 bases sitting between them. CDR3 size: 15 residues. The germline gives CDR1 MGHRA, CDR2 YSYEKL. This chain's CDR3 is CASSQEVGRTDTQYF. The CDR3 nucleotides read TGCGCCAGCAGCCAAGAGGTGGGGAGGACAGATACGCAGTATTTT.

This clonotype was seen only a few times. The gene calls are TRBV7-9 and TRBJ2-7; D may correspond to TRBD1 or TRBD2 (5 bases each). Trimming stripped 5 bases from V and 2 bases from J, with 16 bases between. Looked up from germline, CDR1 is SEHNR and CDR2 is FQNEAQ (reference sequence). CDR3 length: 15 residues. CDR3 sequence reads: CASSTGGEGTYEQYF. The CDR3 DNA follows: TGTGCCAGCAGCACCGGTGGCGAGGGGACCTACGAGCAGTACTTC. Looking up the rest from reference TRBV7-9 and TRBJ2-7 gives the full variable domain: DTGVSQNPRHKITKRGQNVTFRCDPISEHNRLYWYRQTLGQGPEFLTYFQNEAQLEKSRLLSDRFSAERPKGSFSTLEIQRTEQGDSAMYLCASSTGGEGTYEQYFGPGTRLTVT.

This clonotype was observed a few times. The chain couples TRBV6-5 to TRBJ1-1; TRBD1 might be the D (6 bases). Germline assignment: CDR1 MNHEY and CDR2 SVGAGI. Trimming stripped 4 bases from V and 5 bases from J, with 14 bases between. The CDR3 extends over 14 amino acids. CDR3 in DNA: TGTGCCAGCAGTTCTGAGGGGGTAGGGACTGAAGCTTTCTTT. Protein product: CASSSEGVGTEAFF.

This clonotype was recorded a few times. The CDR3 region is CASSQDRGPFYFTEAFF. The CDR3 bases are TGCGCCAGCAGCCAGGACAGGGGGCCATTCTATTTCACTGAAGCTTTCTTT. The V gene is TRBV5-1, the J gene TRBJ1-1, with 11 bases aligning to TRBD1. The trim removed 4 bases at V and 4 bases at J, leaving 12 bases unmatched. The CDR3 is 17 residues long. Germline CDR1 and CDR2: SGHRS and YFSETQ.

There are a few counts of this clonotype. The V call is TRBV7-8, the J call TRBJ2-3; the match to TRBD2 covers 8 bases. The ends lost 4 bases at V and 6 bases at J; junction bases unmatched: 9. Germline V gene sequence: CDR1 SGHVS, CDR2 FQNEAQ. This CDR3 contains 15 residues. CDR3 protein: CASSSAGGWFDTQYF. The CDR3 DNA sequence: TGTGCCAGCAGCTCCGCGGGGGGTTGGTTCGATACGCAGTATTTT.

There are a few counts of this clonotype. The rearrangement joins TRBV5-1 to TRBJ1-1; no clear D. V dropped 4 bases and J dropped 3 bases, with 10 bases sitting between them. The germline gives CDR1 SGHRS, CDR2 YFSETQ. The CDR3 sequence is 13 residues long. CDR3 amino acids: CASSPVRDTEAFF. Written as DNA, the CDR3 is TGCGCCAGCAGCCCGGTCCGGGACACTGAAGCTTTCTTT.

The rearrangement uses TRBV6-6 and TRBJ2-7; no reliable D call. The V end lost 5 bases, the J end lost 2 bases, and 7 bases lay between the germline ends. Germline V CDR1 and CDR2: MNHNY, SVGAGI (reference sequence). The CDR3 loop spans 12 amino acids. The DNA for the CDR3 is TGTGCCAGCAGTAAGTCAGCCTACGAGCAGTACTTC. This sequence encodes CASSKSAYEQYF.

This chain links TRBV29-1 with TRBJ2-4; weak D call: TRBD2 (6 bases). V was cut by 6 bases and J by 6 bases, with 15 bases left in between. Per germline, CDR1 SQVTM and CDR2 ANQGSEA. This CDR3 comprises 13 residues. The CDR3 here is CSVIGGIGNIQYF. CDR3 nucleotides: TGCAGCGTAATCGGGGGAATCGGAAACATTCAGTACTTC.

The sample holds a few counts of this clonotype. The chain joins TRBV4-3 to TRBJ2-1; TRBD2 matches 12 bases. Germline V gene sequence: CDR1 LGHNA, CDR2 YSLEER. J lost 4 bases, V lost 3 bases, and 7 bases had no gene match. The CDR3 has 17 residues. The CDR3 spells CASSQRLAGDLYNEQFF. CDR3 sequence (DNA): TGCGCCAGCAGCCAGAGACTAGCGGGAGACCTATACAATGAGCAGTTCTTC.

In this sample, this clonotype turned up a few times. The chain is built from TRBV4-1 and TRBJ2-1; 8 bases match TRBD2. The V gene end was trimmed by 3 bases and the J gene end by 9 bases; junction bases not matched to a gene: 4. The CDR3 totals 13 residues. CDR1 is MGHRA, CDR2 YSYEKL, per germline. CDR3 in DNA: TGCGCCAGCAGCCAGCGGGGGGCCAGTGAGCAGTTCTTC. This sequence encodes CASSQRGASEQFF.

A word on this clonotype: A much bigger clone sits one base away, suggesting this may be a read error. The V gene is TRBV20-1, the J gene TRBJ1-1; the D gene is possibly TRBD1 (5 bases). Between the trimmed V and J ends, which lost 1 base and 5 bases, there was a span of 11 bases. The CDR3 has 13 residues. CDR1 and CDR2 (germline): DFQATT, SNEGSKA (reference sequence). The CDR3 DNA reads TGCAGTGCTAGAGGAGGAGGGGAAACTGAAGCTTTCTTT. Its protein product is CSARGGGETEAFF.

This clonotype has only a few counts. The V gene is TRBV7-6, the J gene TRBJ2-7; TRBD2 aligns across 9 bases. Germline CDR1 is SGHVS and CDR2 is FNYEAQ. This CDR3 contains 15 residues. The V and J ends lost 4 bases and 2 bases, in that order; junction bases with no gene match: 6. CDR3 bases: TGTGCCAGCAGCTCAAACAGCGGGGGGACCTACGAGCAGTACTTC. This gives the protein CASSSNSGGTYEQYF. Drawing the rest from reference TRBV7-6 and TRBJ2-7, the complete variable domain is GAGVSQSPRYKVTKRGQDVALRCDPISGHVSLYWYRQALGQGPEFLTYFNYEAQQDKSGLPNDRFSAERPEGSISTLTIQRTEQRDSAMYRCASSSNSGGTYEQYFGPGTRLTVT.

The V call is TRBV20-1, the J call TRBJ2-3, with TRBD2 identical over 8 bases. V shed 4 bases, J shed 6 bases, and the junction held 12 bases outside the gene matches. The CDR3 length is 15 residues. Germline CDR1 is DFQATT and CDR2 is SNEGSKA (reference sequence). CDR3 nucleotide sequence: TGCAGTGCTAAACATCCGGGACTAGGGGGGGATACGCAGTATTTT. Amino acids: CSAKHPGLGGDTQYF.

The chain links TRBV7-8 to TRBJ2-3, with 7 bases identical to TRBD2. The length of the CDR3 is 15 residues. The V segment lost 5 bases and the J segment 6 bases; nucleotides outside the gene matches: 11. Germline V gene lookup returns CDR1 SGHVS and CDR2 FQNEAQ. The CDR3 here is CASSRPGLAADTQYF. The CDR3 DNA reads as TGTGCCAGCAGCCGTCCTGGGCTAGCGGCGGATACGCAGTATTTT.

This clonotype was seen many times. This chain joins TRBV7-3 and TRBJ2-1, with a weak D call TRBD1 (6 bases). The V gene lost 8 bases and the J gene lost 1 base, with 9 bases spanning the gap. This CDR3 spans 13 amino acids. Germline lookup yields CDR1 SGHTA and CDR2 FQGTGA. The CDR3 loop is CASSRGSYNEQFF. In DNA, the CDR3 is TGTGCCAGCTCCAGGGGTTCCTACAATGAGCAGTTCTTC.

This clonotype has more than one count but fewer than ten. J is TRBJ2-3 and V is TRBV11-2, with D possibly being TRBD1 (6 bases). The CDR3 runs to 14 residues. V lost 1 base to trimming and J lost 6 bases, with 11 bases between them. Germline lookup yields CDR1 SGHAT and CDR2 FQNNGV. This CDR3 reads CASSLVNQGDTQYF. The CDR3, as DNA: TGTGCCAGCAGCTTAGTTAACCAGGGGGATACGCAGTATTTT.

The CDR3 sequence: CSARSSGGLNEQYF. The CDR3 nucleotides are TGCAGTGCTAGATCTAGCGGGGGGCTTAACGAGCAGTACTTC. The chain has TRBV20-1 and TRBJ2-7; 11 bases match TRBD2. The CDR3 consists of 14 residues. The trim removed 2 bases at V and 5 bases at J, leaving 5 bases unmatched. Germline lookup yields CDR1 DFQATT and CDR2 SNEGSKA (reference sequence).

This clonotype was seen more than once but under ten times. The genes are TRBV20-1 and TRBJ2-3; no definite D call. V dropped 6 bases and J dropped 2 bases, with 9 bases sitting between them. CDR1 DFQATT and CDR2 SNEGSKA come from the germline V gene (reference sequence). This CDR3 is 12 amino acids long. CDR3 region: CSAQTHTDTQYF. The CDR3 coding sequence is TGCAGTGCCCAAACACACACAGATACGCAGTATTTT.